Below, one T cell receptor (beta chain) is given with its context. TCRdb recomputed calls from the 5' RACE reads with MiXCR, one row per CDR3 protein. This sample has more than 600,000 distinct CDR3 sequences; 15% to 20% occur once, and the top ten carry around 13%. This specimen comes from a study of identical twins. Germline-derived CDR1 and CDR2 are KGHSH and LQKENI. V lost 3 bases, J lost 2 bases, and 8 bases stayed unmatched. The CDR3 consists of 18 residues. These records were also assigned to another study, of T cells expressing NK-cell markers.

Sequenced input: PBMCs. This chain links TRBV18 with TRBJ2-1, with 12 bases identical to TRBD2. The origin of this receptor is a woman in her late teens or twenties in good health. Written as DNA, the CDR3 is TGTGCCAGCTCACCTTATCCTAGCGGGGGGGCAACCTACAATGAGCAGTTCTTC. Translated: CASSPYPSGGATYNEQFF.